This T cell receptor (beta chain) originates from a study of cytomegalovirus exposure and HLA in healthy donors. Per the germline V gene, CDR1 is MGHDK and CDR2 is SYGVNS. V lost 1 base to trimming and J lost 4 bases, with 10 bases between them. The CDR3 runs 14 residues. This PCR relied on a set of 60 Vbeta primers and 13 Jbeta primers. Here immunoSEQ multiplex PCR was the method, and the copy in TCRdb shows in-frame clones only, minus some. The sample has roughly 80,000 clones; roughly two thirds are singletons. The sequence came from a woman aged 50 to 60 in good health and CMV-seropositive. The rearrangement joins TRBV25-1 to TRBJ2-5, with D possibly matching TRBD2 (5 bases). The source material was PBMCs. As DNA, the CDR3 is TGTGCCAGCAGTGAATCTGGAGGTGGAGAGACCCAGTACTTC. Translation gives CASSESGGGETQYF.